This T cell receptor beta chain was found in a study of control samples from healthy donors and cancer patients. Assay used: immunoSEQ multiplex PCR; TCRdb lists only in-frame clones, some missing. The sample lists about 160,000 clones, about 94% occurring once. The TCR originated in a woman aged 40 to 50 in good health. The sample consisted of blood.

The CDR3 region has the DNA TGTGCCAGCAGCGTATTGGGAAGCTCCTACAATGAGCAGTTCTTC. Translating it yields CASSVLGSSYNEQFF. The rearrangement uses TRBV9 and TRBJ2-1; D is unresolved. The CDR3 is 15 amino acids. Germline V CDR1 and CDR2: SGDLS, YYNGEE. The ends were cut back, 1 base at V and 0 bases at J, with 8 bases in the middle. The full variable domain, with the rest looked up from reference TRBV9 and TRBJ2-1, is DSGVTQTPKHLITATGQRVTLRCSPRSGDLSVYWYQQSLDQGLQFLIQYYNGEERAKGNILERFSAQQFPDLHSELNLSSLELGDSALYFCASSVLGSSYNEQFFGPGTRLTVL.